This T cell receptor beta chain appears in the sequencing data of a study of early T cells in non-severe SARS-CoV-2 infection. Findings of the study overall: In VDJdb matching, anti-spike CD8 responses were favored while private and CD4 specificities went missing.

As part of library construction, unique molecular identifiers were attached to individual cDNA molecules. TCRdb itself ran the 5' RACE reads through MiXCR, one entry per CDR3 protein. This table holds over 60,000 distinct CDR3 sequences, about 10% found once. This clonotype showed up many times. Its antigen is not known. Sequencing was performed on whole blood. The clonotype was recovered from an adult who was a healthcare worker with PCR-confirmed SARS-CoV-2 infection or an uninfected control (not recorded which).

The CDR3, as DNA: TGTGCCAGCGCCCCCCAGGACTCCTACGAGCAGTACTTC. Translated: CASAPQDSYEQYF. The V and J genes are TRBV19 and TRBJ2-7; no firm D call. CDR1 LNHDA and CDR2 SQIVND come from the germline V gene (reference sequence). This CDR3 has 13 amino acids. The ends were cut back, 9 bases at V and 0 bases at J, with 12 bases in the middle.